The sequence of this T cell receptor beta chain was determined in a study of CD8 T cells in ankylosing spondylitis. In regard to this clonotype: Its antigen is unidentified.

Broader study findings: The authors found the disease-linked clones to be CD8+ and relatively rare in peripheral blood. Before this, some motif variants had been reported in reactive arthritis synovial fluid and blood. A TCR beta motif of fewer than ten highly homologous variants appeared characteristic of ankylosing spondylitis blood. Reportedly, matched ankylosing spondylitis synovial fluid was significantly enriched for disease-linked clones.

Germline V CDR1 and CDR2: MNHEY, SVGAGI. The ends were cut back, 8 bases at V and 4 bases at J, with 11 bases in the middle. The CDR3 is 12 amino acids. MiXCR, applied by TCRdb to the 5' RACE reads, yields one record per CDR3 protein. The table has about 440,000 distinct CDR3 sequences, 17% seen once; the top ten hold just over 1%. V gene TRBV6-5 combines with J gene TRBJ1-1; no clear D. Sequencing was carried out using blood, either unsorted or a sorted T cell fraction (not recorded which). The sequence was obtained from a male donor with ankylosing spondylitis. CDR3 nucleotide sequence: TGTGCCAGCGCCAGTCGGTTCACTGAAGCTTTCTTT. Translation gives CASASRFTEAFF.